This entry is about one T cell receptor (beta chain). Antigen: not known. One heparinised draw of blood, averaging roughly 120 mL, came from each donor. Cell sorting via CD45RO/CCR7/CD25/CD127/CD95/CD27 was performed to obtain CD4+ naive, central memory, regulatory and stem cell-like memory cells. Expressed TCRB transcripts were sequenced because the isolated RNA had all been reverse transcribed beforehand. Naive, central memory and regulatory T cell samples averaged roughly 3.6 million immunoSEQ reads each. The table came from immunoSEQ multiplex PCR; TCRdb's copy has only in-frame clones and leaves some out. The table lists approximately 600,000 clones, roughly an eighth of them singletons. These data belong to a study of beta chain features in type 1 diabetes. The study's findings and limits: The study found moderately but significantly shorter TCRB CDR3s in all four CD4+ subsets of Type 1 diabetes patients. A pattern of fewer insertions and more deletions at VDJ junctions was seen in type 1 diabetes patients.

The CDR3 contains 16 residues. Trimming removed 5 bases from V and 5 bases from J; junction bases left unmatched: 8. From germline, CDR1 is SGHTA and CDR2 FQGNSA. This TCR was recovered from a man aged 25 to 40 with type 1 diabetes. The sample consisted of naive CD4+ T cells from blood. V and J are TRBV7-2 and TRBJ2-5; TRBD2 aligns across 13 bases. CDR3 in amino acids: CASSQRLAGGRETQYF. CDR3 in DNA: TGTGCCAGCAGCCAACGACTAGCGGGGGGAAGGGAGACCCAGTACTTC.